This T cell receptor beta chain originates from a study of T cell clones after liver transplantation. V was clipped by 5 bases and J by 2 bases; unmatched bases: 9. The CDR3 is made up of 16 amino acids. Germline loops: CDR1 MDHEN, CDR2 SYDVKM. TCRdb's copy holds only in-frame clones and misses some; the assay was immunoSEQ multiplex PCR. The sample consists of 50,000 to 70,000 clones, roughly 70% of them appearing once. The chain recombines TRBV28 with TRBJ2-1; 7 nucleotides align to TRBD2. This clonotype originated in a human patient who received a liver transplant. The graft donor may account for some of the T cells. The sample consisted of CD4+ T cells from blood, taken at the approximately 15-month timepoint. The CDR3 loop is CASSNTGGFPYNEQFF. DNA of the CDR3: TGTGCCAGCAGTAATACGGGGGGATTCCCCTACAATGAGCAGTTCTTC.